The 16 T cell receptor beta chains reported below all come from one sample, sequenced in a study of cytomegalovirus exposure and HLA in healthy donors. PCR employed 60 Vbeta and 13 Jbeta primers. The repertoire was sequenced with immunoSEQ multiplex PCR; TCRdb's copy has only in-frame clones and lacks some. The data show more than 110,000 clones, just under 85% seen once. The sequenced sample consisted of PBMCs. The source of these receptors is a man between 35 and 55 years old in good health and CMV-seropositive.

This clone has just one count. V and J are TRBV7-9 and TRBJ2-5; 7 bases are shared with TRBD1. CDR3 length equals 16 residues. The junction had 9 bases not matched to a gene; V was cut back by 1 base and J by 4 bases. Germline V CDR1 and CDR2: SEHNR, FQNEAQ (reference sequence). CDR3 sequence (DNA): TGTGCCAGCAGCTTAGGTCTAGGACAGGTTGGAGAGACCCAGTACTTC. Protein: CASSLGLGQVGETQYF.

The chain's CDR3 is CASSTGTGGSGYTF. CDR3 sequence (DNA): TGTGCCAGCAGTACCGGGACAGGGGGCAGTGGCTACACCTTC. This chain links TRBV6-5 with TRBJ1-2; 12 bases are shared with TRBD1. CDR1 is MNHEY, CDR2 SVGAGI, per germline. The CDR3 runs 14 residues. Losses at the gene ends were 5 bases for V and 7 bases for J; bases not matched to a gene: 5.

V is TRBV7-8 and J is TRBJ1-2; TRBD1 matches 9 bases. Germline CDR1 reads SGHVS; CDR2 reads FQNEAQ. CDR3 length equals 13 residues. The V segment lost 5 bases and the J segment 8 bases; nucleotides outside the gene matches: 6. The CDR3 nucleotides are TGTGCCAGCAGCCCCGACAGGGGGATCGGCTACACCTTC. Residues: CASSPDRGIGYTF.

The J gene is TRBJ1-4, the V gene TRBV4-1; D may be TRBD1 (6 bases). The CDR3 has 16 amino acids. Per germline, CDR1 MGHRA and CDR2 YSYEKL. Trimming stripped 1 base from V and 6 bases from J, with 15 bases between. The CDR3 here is CASSQGITGTYEKLFF. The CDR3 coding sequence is TGCGCCAGCAGCCAAGGTATCACAGGGACCTATGAAAAACTGTTTTTT.

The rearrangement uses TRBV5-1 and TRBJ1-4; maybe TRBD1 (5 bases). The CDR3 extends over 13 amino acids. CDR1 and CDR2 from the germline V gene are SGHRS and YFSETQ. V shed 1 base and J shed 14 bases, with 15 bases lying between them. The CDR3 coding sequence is TGCGCCAGCAGCTTGTTTGGTGACAGTGTCCTGTTTTTT. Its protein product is CASSLFGDSVLFF.

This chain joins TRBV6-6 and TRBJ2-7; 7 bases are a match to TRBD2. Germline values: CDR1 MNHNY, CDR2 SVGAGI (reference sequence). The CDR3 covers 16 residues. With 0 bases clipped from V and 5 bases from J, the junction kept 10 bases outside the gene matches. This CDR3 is CASSYSGRGVGDEQYF. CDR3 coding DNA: TGTGCCAGCAGTTACTCGGGTCGGGGGGTAGGGGACGAGCAGTACTTC.

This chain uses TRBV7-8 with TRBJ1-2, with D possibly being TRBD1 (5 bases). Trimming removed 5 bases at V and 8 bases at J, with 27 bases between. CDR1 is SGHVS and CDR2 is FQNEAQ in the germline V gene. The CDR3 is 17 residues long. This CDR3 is CASSLGGGTATQRGYTF. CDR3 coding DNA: TGTGCCAGCAGCCTGGGAGGAGGGACCGCGACTCAAAGGGGCTACACCTTC.

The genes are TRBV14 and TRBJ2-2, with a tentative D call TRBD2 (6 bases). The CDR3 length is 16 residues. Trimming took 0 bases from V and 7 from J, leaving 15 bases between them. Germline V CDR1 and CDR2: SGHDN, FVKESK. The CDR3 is CASSQERLAWGGELFF. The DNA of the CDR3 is TGTGCCAGCAGCCAAGAGAGGCTAGCGTGGGGCGGGGAGCTGTTTTTT.

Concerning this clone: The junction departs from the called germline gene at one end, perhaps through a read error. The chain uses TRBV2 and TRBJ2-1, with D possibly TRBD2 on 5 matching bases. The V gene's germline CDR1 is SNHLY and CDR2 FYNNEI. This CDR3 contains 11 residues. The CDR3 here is CASTTRRAYIF. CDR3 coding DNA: TGTGCCAGCACCACGAGGCGGGCCTACATCTTC.

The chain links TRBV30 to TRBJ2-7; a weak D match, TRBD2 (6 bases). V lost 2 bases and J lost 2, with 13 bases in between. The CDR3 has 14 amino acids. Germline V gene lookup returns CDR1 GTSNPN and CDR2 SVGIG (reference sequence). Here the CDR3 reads CAWSLGPGAYEQYF. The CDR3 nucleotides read TGTGCCTGGAGTCTTGGCCCGGGAGCCTACGAGCAGTACTTC.

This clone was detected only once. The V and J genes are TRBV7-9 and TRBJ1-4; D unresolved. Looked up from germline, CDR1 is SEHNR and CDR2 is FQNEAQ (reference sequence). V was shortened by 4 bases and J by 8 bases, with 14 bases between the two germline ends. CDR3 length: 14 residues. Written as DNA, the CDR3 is TGTGCCAGCAGCTCGACTGTCCTTGGGGAAAAACTGTTTTTT. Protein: CASSSTVLGEKLFF.

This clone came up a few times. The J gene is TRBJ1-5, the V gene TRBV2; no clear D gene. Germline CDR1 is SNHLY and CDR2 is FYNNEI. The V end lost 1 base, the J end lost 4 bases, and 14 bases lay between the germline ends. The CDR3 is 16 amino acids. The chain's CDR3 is CASSEGRAAQNQPQHF. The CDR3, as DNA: TGTGCCAGCAGTGAAGGGCGGGCAGCTCAAAATCAGCCCCAGCATTTT.

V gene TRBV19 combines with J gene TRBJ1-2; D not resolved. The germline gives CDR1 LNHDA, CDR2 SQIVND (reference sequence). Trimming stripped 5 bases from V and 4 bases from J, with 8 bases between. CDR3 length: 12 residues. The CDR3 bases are TGTGCCAGTAGTCGCACAGTCTATGGCTACACCTTC. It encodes CASSRTVYGYTF.

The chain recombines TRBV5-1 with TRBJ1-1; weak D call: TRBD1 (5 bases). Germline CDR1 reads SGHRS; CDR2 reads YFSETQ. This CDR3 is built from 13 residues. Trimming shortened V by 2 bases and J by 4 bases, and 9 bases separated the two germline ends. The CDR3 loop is CASSLGRATEAFF. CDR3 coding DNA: TGCGCCAGCAGCTTAGGCAGGGCCACTGAAGCTTTCTTT.

Here the CDR3 DNA reads TGTGCCAGTAGTAAGGGCGGGGGCCCCACCGAGGCCCAGCATTTT. Protein sequence: CASSKGGGPTEAQHF. This chain links TRBV19 with TRBJ1-5, with a weak D call TRBD1 (6 bases). The germline V and J ends were trimmed by 4 bases and 11 bases, with 21 bases remaining between them. Germline CDR1 and CDR2: LNHDA and SQIVND (reference sequence). CDR3 length: 15 amino acids.

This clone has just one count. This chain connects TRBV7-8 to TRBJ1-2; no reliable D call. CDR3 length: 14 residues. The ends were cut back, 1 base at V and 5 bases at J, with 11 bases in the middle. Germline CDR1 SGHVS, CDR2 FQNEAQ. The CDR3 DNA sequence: TGTGCCAGCAGCTTAGGGGCAGGTCCTTATGGCTACACCTTC. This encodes CASSLGAGPYGYTF.